This T cell receptor (beta chain) emerged from a study of beta chain features in type 1 diabetes (dated by TCRdb to the late 2010s). Study-wide context: Mean age, gender distribution, total cell number and subset yield did not differ between patients and healthy donors. A total of over 90,000,000 sorted cells were examined across all samples, and a strong correlation was observed between cell number per subset and RNA yield. The study compared TCRB repertoires of sorted circulating CD4+ T cell subsets between recently diagnosed type 1 diabetes patients and matched healthy donors. Whereas all 30 or so donors provided naive and central memory subsets, regulatory and stem cell-like memory subsets were isolated from just 8 patients and about eight healthy donors.

Each donor gave one peripheral blood draw, approximately 120 mL on average, collected into heparinised tubes. Naive, central memory, regulatory and stem cell-like memory CD4+ T cells were sorted on a BD FACSAria II using a panel including CD45RO, CCR7, CD25, CD127, CD95 and CD27. Purity was above 98% for every sorted population. PBMCs were separated immediately by Lymphoprep density gradient centrifugation and were stained directly, without being cultured. Samples were stained and sorted in pairs, with one healthy donor and one patient per experiment, so that batch effects were minimized. CDR1 and CDR2 are drawn from the germline V gene (reference sequence): MNHEY, SMNVEV. V was cut back by 4 bases and J by 14 bases, leaving a gap of 15 bases between them. The CDR3 starts with the cysteine, ends with the phenylalanine, and has 12 residues. The DNA shown is the 36-base CDR3, in frame from base 1. The entire amount of isolated RNA was reverse transcribed using the High Capacity cDNA Reverse Transcription Kit, so the sequenced TCRB transcripts were expressed ones. Deep immunoSEQ sequencing was performed on naive, central memory and regulatory T cell samples, with an average of around 3.5 million total reads per sample. Sorted cells were lysed in RLT buffer, and RNA was extracted using DNase-treated RNeasy Micro or Mini kits according to cell number. To prevent cross-contamination, every cell subset was processed on its own, while patient and healthy donor samples were processed together. The immunoSEQ multiplex PCR was used to amplify TCRB sequences from cDNA, yielding 87-bp fragments that span the CDR3 region. Sequencing of the amplicons was performed on the Illumina HiSeq platform. Per the source publication's procedure: Synthetic template baselines were used to correct PCR bias computationally, reads within Hamming distance 2 were collapsed, and singletons that could not be merged were discarded. By aligning reads against IMGT, V, D and J genes, CDR3 length, and insertions or deletions at six rearrangement sites were assigned. Within each subset, clonotype counts were normalized to sorted cell number, and only after that were true diversity and Gini coefficients computed with the tcR R package. The overlap coefficient, calculated on TCRB nucleotide sequences, was used to measure repertoire sharing. Out-of-frame TCRB sequences from naive cells were analyzed to stand in for the pre-selection repertoire. TCRdb holds this immuneACCESS table with in-frame rearrangements only. Some clones are missing; in checked studies, unresolved V genes explain under half, and the rest has no known cause. V and J calls and clone size are copied from that table; D and trimming were computed from the DNA. This sample has around 430,000 clones in its table, and 30% of those were observed once. The ten largest clones add up to about 0.065% of the sample.

To note about this clone: The antigen it binds to is not known. No much larger clone exists at a distance of one base, and base qualities are not known.

Findings and caveats that apply to the study as a whole: HLA sub-analyses involved small numbers of individuals, so any influence of HLA type on TCRB rearrangement remained unresolved. PCR might favor shorter templates, but patient and control samples were amplified and corrected together, so any skew would affect both groups equally. Naive, central memory and regulatory TCRB repertoires appeared to be more alike among patients than among healthy donors. Sequencing cDNA rather than genomic DNA could over-represent highly expressing activated cells, although activation and CD3 levels did not differ between groups. Type 1 diabetes patients showed a moderate but significant shortening of TCRB CDR3 length in all four CD4+ subsets. At VDJ recombination sites, type 1 diabetes patients had fewer insertions and more deleted nucleotides, which implies abnormalities in thymic rearrangement.

The rearranged chain carries TRBV27 and TRBJ2-1; no D gene call is confident. The material sequenced was naive CD4+ T cells from blood. This specimen's cell subset or site label, interpreted: true naive CD4+ T cells. The TCR originated in a man between 18 and 29 years old in good health. CDR3 loop: CASSSARREEFF. The nucleotide sequence is TGTGCCAGCAGTTCCGCTCGTCGAGAGGAGTTCTTC.